A selection of T cell receptor beta chains follows, all from one sample in a study of siplizumab effects on memory and regulatory T cells. TCRdb's table, derived via immunoSEQ multiplex PCR, lists solely in-frame clones and lacks some. This sample has 90,000 to 110,000 clones, with about 93% found just once. The sample consisted of CD4+ T cells sorted from blood. These receptors all stem from a human donor in good health. Each CDR3 is given with its conserved first and last residue. The order of the fields is CDR3 length, J gene, V gene, CDR3 protein.

15	TRBJ1-1	TRBV19	CASSVLTGTNTEAFF
13	TRBJ1-1	TRBV6-5	CASSPPRQTEAFF
16	TRBJ2-7	TRBV5-1	CASSLGGLAGGYEQYF
14	TRBJ2-3	TRBV6-5	CASRGGQGTDTQYF
15	TRBJ1-3	TRBV10-3	CAISKGPSSGNTIYF
15	TRBJ2-7	TRBV7-2	CASSLYRGVSYEQYF
17	TRBJ2-7	TRBV5-6	CASSAEGPDRGAYEQYF
16	TRBJ1-2	TRBV5-5	CASSRFLTGGNYGYTF
13	TRBJ2-1	TRBV30	CAWSPTSVGEQFF
11	TRBJ2-1	TRBV5-6	CASSLNNEQFF
13	TRBJ1-3	TRBV5-1	CASSGGSGNTIYF
14	TRBJ1-3	TRBV6-5	CASSYSTRANTIYF
16	TRBJ1-5	TRBV19	CASSMNRRNLNQPQHF
13	TRBJ1-3	TRBV19	CASSIALGNTIYF
11	TRBJ2-1	TRBV7-2	CASSLRGEQFF
12	TRBJ2-7	TRBV11-3	CASSSLTSEQYF
17	TRBJ1-5	TRBV15	CATSSQTGLVRNQPQHF
15	TRBJ2-5	TRBV4-1	CASSQKPGQSETQYF
14	TRBJ2-7	TRBV4-1	CASSRASGSYEQYF
18	TRBJ2-7	TRBV27	CASSPIIFGTAATYEQYF
14	TRBJ1-4	TRBV27	CASTPPGIHEKLFF
15	TRBJ2-7	TRBV6-5	CASSYSIQGNSEQYF
16	TRBJ2-3	TRBV5-6	CASRFKDRGFTDTQYF
14	TRBJ2-2	TRBV19	CASSIDGNTGELFF
13	TRBJ2-1	TRBV27	CASSLRVYNEQFF
15	TRBJ1-2	TRBV15	CATSRDFEANYGYTF
12	TRBJ2-1	TRBV7-2	CASSLYAGEQFF
16	TRBJ2-1	TRBV15	CATSRQAGRGGNEQFF
14	TRBJ2-7	TRBV5-6	CASSSPAGSYEQYF
13	TRBJ1-2	TRBV18	CASSPLSGYGYTF
18	TRBJ2-6	TRBV4-1	CASSPPTGLGSGANVLTF
18	TRBJ2-6	TRBV6-4	CASRPFGGINSGANVLTF
16	TRBJ2-6	TRBV27	CASRLAGAGGANVLTF
15	TRBJ2-2	TRBV6-1	CASSPRGGRTGELFF
15	TRBJ2-1	TRBV29-1	CSVVGTSGRVDEQFF
16	TRBJ2-1	TRBV30	CAWSSGLAGSYNEQFF
17	TRBJ2-7	TRBV5-5	CASSLGSSRDKAYEQYF
14	TRBJ1-3	TRBV11-2	CASSPTVPGNTIYF
15	TRBJ2-5	TRBV7-2	CASSLVFRHQETQYF
10	TRBJ2-1	TRBV12-5	CASGLGEQFF
15	TRBJ2-5	TRBV9	CASSLTDGILGTQYF
13	TRBJ1-2	TRBV30	CAWKRDRDSRYTF
14	TRBJ1-5	TRBV21-1	CASRSRHSNQPQHF
14	TRBJ1-3	TRBV6-5	CASSLSPSGNTIYF
15	TRBJ2-4	TRBV29-1	CSVEARTGGGYIQYF
12	TRBJ1-2	TRBV30	CAWSQGNYGYTF
14	TRBJ2-5	TRBV5-5	CASSWRPGAETQYF
13	TRBJ1-2	TRBV19	CASTPDYLGGYTF
14	TRBJ2-3	TRBV7-9	CATELAANTDTQYF
16	TRBJ2-1	TRBV4-1	CASSQVPGQGYNEQFF
16	TRBJ1-2	TRBV9	CASSPHEQGVKIGYTF
13	TRBJ2-3	TRBV7-9	CASSAGSTDTQYF
14	TRBJ1-6	TRBV19	CASTSDRTLSPLHF
15	TRBJ2-2	TRBV30	CAWSSRGSNTGELFF
15	TRBJ2-5	TRBV9	CASSVGNSGGETQYF
16	TRBJ2-3	TRBV7-8	CASSLAVAGMTDTQYF
13	TRBJ2-7	TRBV18	CASSPDRTYEQYF
17	TRBJ2-4	TRBV15	CATSRYPLTSGGNIQYF
14	TRBJ2-5	TRBV7-9	CASSSLLLQETQYF